The present T cell receptor (beta chain) was sequenced within a study of T cells in Graves' hyperthyroidism and ophthalmopathy (dated by TCRdb to about 2019). Regarding the complete study: Peripheral blood was sampled at the time of initial diagnosis, prior to any treatment. A discovery cohort of 95 to 100 patients, about 43 with Graves' ophthalmopathy and more than 55 with stable Graves' hyperthyroidism, was used to find distinguishing TCR V-J signatures. An independent validation cohort of 18 to 20 hyperthyroidism patients and 17 patients who later progressed to ophthalmopathy tested prospective prediction of ophthalmopathy. The approximately 98 discovery patients were randomly divided into training and test sets at a 7:3 ratio. The study also compared thyroid tissue and blood T-cell repertoires from several Graves' hyperthyroidism patients. Once sampling was done, hyperthyroidism patients were given methimazole at a starting dose of 30 mg daily, whereas ophthalmopathy patients were given high-dose intravenous methylprednisolone. The paper reports TCR Vbeta CDR3 sequencing of 135 peripheral blood samples: 43 ophthalmopathy, under 80 hyperthyroidism and around 17 progressor patients.

The germline V and J ends show losses of 0 bases and 3 bases respectively, and no gene match explains 5 bases of the junction. The CDR3 goes from the cysteine to the phenylalanine over 15 residues. Just the 45-base CDR3 DNA is kept, in frame starting at base 1. The CDR1 and CDR2 encoded by the germline V gene (reference sequence) are MNHEY and SMNVEV. The hyperthyroidism patients were between 18 and 65 years old and newly diagnosed, with a disease duration of less than 2 months. The study excluded patients with uncontrolled infections, other autoimmune diseases, pregnancy or lactation. Diagnoses were based on clinical symptoms, serum thyroxine and TRAb, thyroid ultrasound and orbital computed tomography. Blood from progressor patients was collected at the time of first diagnosis with hyperthyroidism, before any ophthalmopathy symptoms had appeared. PBMCs were separated from 10 ml of fresh peripheral blood using Ficoll-Paque density gradient centrifugation. Patients classed as progressors first received a Graves' hyperthyroidism diagnosis and then went on to develop ophthalmopathy during follow-up. Trizol reagent was used to extract total RNA, and RNA quality was then checked on an Agilent 2100 Bioanalyzer.

What the study reported, not specific to this receptor: Sample size was not statistically predetermined, and blinding of investigators to group allocation was not performed. During validation, the model predicted progression to ophthalmopathy a median of around 7 months ahead of onset, with approximately 70% sensitivity and around 73% specificity. Ophthalmopathy was separated from stable hyperthyroidism by a 13 V-J signature model, with about 88% sensitivity and approximately 84% specificity obtained in cross-validation and 80%/75% obtained in testing. Most expanded thyroid clonotypes (frequency above 0.001) were also found in blood, which suggests that blood repertoires may mirror thyroid immune responses.

The TCR beta CDR3 regions were amplified from RNA transcripts. The first round of RT-PCR for the TCR CDR3 was performed with the HTBI primer set and the Qiagen OneStep RT-PCR kit. Libraries were constructed in a second round of multiplex PCR, after which size selection and purification were carried out. Libraries were sequenced paired-end with 100 bp reads on an Illumina HiSeq2000. Per the original workflow: Raw data were processed with SOAPnuke, discarding reads with adapters, uncalled bases, mean Phred below 15, or no exact constant-primer or identifier match. COPE v1.2.5 was used to merge the high-quality paired reads, and each unique nucleotide sequence was defined as a clonotype. MiTCR v1.1 was used to align the clonotypes against IMGT TRBV, TRBD and TRBJ reference segments. Analysis was restricted to V-J combinations with a frequency above 0.0001, which covered about 99% of repertoires. A TCS score was defined as the ratio of F50 (clonal expansion) to E x V (chaos), with BLOSUM62-based TCRdist applied between CDR3 peptides within each V-J. Welch's t-statistics and random forest reduced fewer than 600 V-J features to about 13, which were used in a naive Bayes classifier (R e1071). TCRdb's own reprocessing of the public reads used fastp at Q25 and MiXCR and kept productive beta chains. Every distinct CDR3 protein forms one entry, paired with its most common genes and DNA. These V and J calls derive from TCRdb rather than the authors' analysis. The sample table holds approximately 620,000 distinct CDR3 sequences, of which around 13% were seen once. The top ten clones comprise about 5.8% of the sample.

Ten or more counts support this clonotype. This receptor's antigen is unknown. Per-nucleotide qualities are absent, and no much larger clonotype sits a single base away. The sample consisted of blood. The TCR was taken from a woman under 40 with Graves' hyperthyroidism that later progressed to Graves' ophthalmopathy. The rearrangement joined TRBV27 to TRBJ2-7, with TRBD2 matching 7 junction bases. The CDR3 is CASSLSAGRVYEQYF. The DNA sequence reads TGTGCCAGCAGTTTATCGGCAGGGAGGGTCTACGAGCAGTACTTC.